This T cell receptor (beta chain) was documented in a study of blood T cell repertoires in COVID-19. Study details: T cells, B-cell-depleted T cells, or PBMCs supplied cDNA or gDNA.

Produced via immunoSEQ multiplex PCR; TCRdb's table is partial and in-frame only. The sample includes 110,000 to 150,000 clones, roughly 84% seen only once; the top ten take about two fifths. Trimming took off 8 bases at V and 4 bases at J, with 11 bases between the two ends. Germline CDR1 reads LNHDA; CDR2 reads SQIVND (reference sequence). The CDR3 runs 12 residues. This sequence joins TRBV19 and TRBJ1-2; the D is unclear. This clonotype was obtained from a human donor in a cohort sampled during active COVID-19. Source material: peripheral blood. In DNA, the CDR3 is TGTGCCAGTGCACCGAGGCCCTATGGCTACACCTTC. Its translation: CASAPRPYGYTF.